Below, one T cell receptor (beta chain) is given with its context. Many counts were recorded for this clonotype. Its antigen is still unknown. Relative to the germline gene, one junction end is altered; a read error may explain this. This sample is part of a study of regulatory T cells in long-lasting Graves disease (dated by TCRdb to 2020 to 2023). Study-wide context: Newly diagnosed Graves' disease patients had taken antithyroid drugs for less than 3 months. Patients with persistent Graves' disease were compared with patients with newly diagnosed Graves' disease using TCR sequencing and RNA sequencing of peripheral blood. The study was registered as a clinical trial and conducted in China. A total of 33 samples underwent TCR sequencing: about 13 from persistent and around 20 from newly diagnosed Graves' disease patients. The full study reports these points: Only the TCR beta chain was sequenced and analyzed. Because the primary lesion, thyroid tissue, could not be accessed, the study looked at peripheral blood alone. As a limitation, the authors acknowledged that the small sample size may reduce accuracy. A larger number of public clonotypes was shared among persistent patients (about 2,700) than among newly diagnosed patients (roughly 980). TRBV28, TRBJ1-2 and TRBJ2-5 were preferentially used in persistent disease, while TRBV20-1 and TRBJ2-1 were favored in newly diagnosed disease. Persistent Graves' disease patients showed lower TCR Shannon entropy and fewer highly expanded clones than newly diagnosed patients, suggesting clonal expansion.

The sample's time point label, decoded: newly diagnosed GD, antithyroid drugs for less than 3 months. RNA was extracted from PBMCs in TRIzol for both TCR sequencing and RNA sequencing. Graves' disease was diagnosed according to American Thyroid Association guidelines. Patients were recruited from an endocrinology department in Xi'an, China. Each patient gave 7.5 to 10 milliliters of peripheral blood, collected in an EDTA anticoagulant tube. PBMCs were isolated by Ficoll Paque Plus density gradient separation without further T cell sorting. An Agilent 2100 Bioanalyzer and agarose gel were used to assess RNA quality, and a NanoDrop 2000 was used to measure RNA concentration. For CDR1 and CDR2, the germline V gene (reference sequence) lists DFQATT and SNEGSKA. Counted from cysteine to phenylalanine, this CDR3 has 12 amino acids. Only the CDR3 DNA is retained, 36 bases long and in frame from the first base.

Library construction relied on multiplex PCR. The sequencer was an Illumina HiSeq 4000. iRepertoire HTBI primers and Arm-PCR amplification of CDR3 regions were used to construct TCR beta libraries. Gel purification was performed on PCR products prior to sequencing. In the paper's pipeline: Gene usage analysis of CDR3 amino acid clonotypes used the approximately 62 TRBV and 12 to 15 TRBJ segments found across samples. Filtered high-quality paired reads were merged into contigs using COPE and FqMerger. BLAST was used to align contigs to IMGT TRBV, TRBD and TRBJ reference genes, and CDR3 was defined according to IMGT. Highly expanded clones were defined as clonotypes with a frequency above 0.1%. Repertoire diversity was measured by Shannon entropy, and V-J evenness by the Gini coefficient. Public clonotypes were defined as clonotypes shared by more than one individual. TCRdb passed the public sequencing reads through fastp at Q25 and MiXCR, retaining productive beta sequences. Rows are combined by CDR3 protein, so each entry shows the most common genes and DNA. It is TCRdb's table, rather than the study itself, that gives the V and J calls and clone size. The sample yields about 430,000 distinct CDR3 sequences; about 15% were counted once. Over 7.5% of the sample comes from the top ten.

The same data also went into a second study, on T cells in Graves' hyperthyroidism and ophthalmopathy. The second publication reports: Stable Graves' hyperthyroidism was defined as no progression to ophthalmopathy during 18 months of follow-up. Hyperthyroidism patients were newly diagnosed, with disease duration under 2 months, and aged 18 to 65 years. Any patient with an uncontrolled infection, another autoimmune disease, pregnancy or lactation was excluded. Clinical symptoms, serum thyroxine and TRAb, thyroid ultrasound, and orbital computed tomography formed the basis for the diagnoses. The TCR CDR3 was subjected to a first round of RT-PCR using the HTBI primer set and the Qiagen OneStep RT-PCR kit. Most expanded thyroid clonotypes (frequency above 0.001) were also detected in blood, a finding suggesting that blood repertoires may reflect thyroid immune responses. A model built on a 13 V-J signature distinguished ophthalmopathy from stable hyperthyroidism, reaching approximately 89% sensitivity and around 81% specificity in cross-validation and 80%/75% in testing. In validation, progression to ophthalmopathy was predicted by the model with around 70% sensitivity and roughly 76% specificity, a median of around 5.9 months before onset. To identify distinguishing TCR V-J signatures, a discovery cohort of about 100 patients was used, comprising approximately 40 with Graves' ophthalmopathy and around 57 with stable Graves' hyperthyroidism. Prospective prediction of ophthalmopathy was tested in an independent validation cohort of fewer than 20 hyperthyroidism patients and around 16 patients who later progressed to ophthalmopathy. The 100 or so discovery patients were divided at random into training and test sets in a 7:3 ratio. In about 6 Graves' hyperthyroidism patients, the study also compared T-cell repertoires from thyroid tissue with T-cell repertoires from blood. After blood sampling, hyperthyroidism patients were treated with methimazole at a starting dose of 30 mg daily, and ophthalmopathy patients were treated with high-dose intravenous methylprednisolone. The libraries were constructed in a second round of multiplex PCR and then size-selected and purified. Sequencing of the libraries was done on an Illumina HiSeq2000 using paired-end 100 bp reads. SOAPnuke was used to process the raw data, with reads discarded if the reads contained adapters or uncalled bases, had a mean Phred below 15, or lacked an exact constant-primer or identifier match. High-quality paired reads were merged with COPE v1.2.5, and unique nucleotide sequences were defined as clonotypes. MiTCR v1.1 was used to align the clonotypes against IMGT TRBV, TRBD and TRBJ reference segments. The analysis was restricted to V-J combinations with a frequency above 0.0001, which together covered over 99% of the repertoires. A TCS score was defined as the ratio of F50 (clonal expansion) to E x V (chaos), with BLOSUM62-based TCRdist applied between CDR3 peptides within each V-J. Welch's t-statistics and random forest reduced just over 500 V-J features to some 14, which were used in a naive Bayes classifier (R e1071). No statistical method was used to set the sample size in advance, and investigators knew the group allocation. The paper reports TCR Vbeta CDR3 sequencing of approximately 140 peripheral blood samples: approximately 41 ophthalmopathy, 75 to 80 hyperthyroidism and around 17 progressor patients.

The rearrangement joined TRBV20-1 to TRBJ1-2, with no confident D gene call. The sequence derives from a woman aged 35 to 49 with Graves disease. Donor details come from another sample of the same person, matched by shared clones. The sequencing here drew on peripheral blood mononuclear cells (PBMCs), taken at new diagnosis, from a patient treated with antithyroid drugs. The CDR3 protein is CSASGDPYRYTF. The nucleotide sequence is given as TGCAGTGCTAGTGGCGATCCCTATCGCTACACCTTC.